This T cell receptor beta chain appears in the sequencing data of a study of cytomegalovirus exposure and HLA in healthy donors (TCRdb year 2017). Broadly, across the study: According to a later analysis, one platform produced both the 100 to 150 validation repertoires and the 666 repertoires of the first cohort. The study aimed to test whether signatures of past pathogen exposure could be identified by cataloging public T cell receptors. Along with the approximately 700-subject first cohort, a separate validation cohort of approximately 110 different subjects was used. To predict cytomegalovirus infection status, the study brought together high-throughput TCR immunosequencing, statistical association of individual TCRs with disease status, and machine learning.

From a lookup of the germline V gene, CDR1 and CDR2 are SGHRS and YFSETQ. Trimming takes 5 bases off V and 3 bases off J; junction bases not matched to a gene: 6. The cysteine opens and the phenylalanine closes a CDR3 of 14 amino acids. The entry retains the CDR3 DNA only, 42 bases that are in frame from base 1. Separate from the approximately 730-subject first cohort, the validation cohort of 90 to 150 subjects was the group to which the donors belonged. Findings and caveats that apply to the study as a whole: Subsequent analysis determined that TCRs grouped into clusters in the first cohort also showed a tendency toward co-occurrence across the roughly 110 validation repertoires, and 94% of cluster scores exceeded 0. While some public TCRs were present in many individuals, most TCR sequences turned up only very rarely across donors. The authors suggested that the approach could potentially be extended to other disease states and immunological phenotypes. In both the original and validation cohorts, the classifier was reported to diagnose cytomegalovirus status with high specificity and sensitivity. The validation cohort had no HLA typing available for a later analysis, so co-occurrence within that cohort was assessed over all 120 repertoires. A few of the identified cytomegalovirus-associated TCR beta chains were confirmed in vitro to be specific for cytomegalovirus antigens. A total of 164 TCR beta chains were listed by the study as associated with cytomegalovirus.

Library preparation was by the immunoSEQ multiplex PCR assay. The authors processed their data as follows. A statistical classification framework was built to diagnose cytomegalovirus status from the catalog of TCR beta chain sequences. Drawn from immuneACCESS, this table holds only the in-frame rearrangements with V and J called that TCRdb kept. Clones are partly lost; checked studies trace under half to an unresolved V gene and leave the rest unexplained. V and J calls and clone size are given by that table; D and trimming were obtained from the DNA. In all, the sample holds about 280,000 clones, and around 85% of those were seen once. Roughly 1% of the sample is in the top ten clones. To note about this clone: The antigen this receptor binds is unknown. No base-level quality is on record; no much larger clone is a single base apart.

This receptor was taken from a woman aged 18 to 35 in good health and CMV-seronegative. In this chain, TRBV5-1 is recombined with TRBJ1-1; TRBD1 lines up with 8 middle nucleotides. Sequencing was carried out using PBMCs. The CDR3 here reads CASSLSTGDTEAFF. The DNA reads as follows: TGCGCCAGCAGTCTCTCGACAGGGGACACTGAAGCTTTCTTT.